The 17 T cell receptor beta chains listed next were all sequenced from one sample in a study of blood T cell repertoires in COVID-19. Method: immunoSEQ multiplex PCR; TCRdb's copy keeps in-frame clones and lacks some. The table records some 150,000 clones, approximately 78% of them present only once. The specimen was PBMCs or T cells enriched from blood (not recorded which). These TCRs come from a woman between 50 and 59 years old who had recovered from COVID-19.

This sequence joins TRBV5-1 and TRBJ1-6; D is possibly TRBD1 (5 bases). With 4 bases removed from V and 10 bases from J, the gap between germline ends came to 21 bases. The CDR3 is made up of 16 amino acids. Germline V gives CDR1 SGHRS, CDR2 YFSETQ. The CDR3 reads CASSPGTGTTRSPLHF. DNA for the CDR3: TGCGCCAGCAGCCCGGGGACGGGGACTACTAGGTCACCCCTCCACTTT. Full variable domain (outside the CDR3, taken from reference TRBV5-1 and TRBJ1-6): KAGVTQTPRYLIKTRGQQVTLSCSPISGHRSVSWYQQTPGQGLQFLFEYFSETQRNKGNFPGRFSGRQFSNSRSEMNVSTLELGDSALYLCASSPGTGTTRSPLHFGNGTRLTVT.

V gene TRBV5-1 combines with J gene TRBJ2-5, with TRBD1 matching 7 bases. After removal of 4 bases from V and 5 bases from J, the junction contained 8 bases not matched to a gene. Germline V gene lookup returns CDR1 SGHRS and CDR2 YFSETQ. The CDR3 spans 14 residues. The CDR3, as DNA: TGCGCCAGCAGCCCTGGACAGGTCCGGGAGACCCAGTACTTC. Translating gives CASSPGQVRETQYF.

The rearrangement joins TRBV11-1 to TRBJ1-2, with 9 bases aligning to TRBD1. The CDR3 consists of 14 residues. With V trimmed by 5 bases and J by 2 bases, 3 bases remained unmatched. Germline-derived CDR1 and CDR2 are SGHAT and FQDESV (reference sequence). The CDR3 here is CASSPGQGNYGYTF. The CDR3 DNA follows: TGTGCCAGCAGCCCGGGACAGGGCAACTATGGCTACACCTTC.

V is TRBV4-2 and J is TRBJ1-3; no clear D. Between the trimmed V and J ends, which lost 1 base and 0 bases, there was a span of 7 bases. The CDR3 runs to 15 residues. The V gene's germline CDR1 is LGHNA and CDR2 YNFKEQ. The CDR3 loop is CASSQAGPSGNTIYF. In nucleotides, the CDR3 is TGTGCCAGCAGCCAAGCAGGTCCCTCTGGAAACACCATATATTTT.

In this sample, this clone turned up a few times. The V gene is TRBV7-6, the J gene TRBJ1-5; D is perhaps TRBD1 (5 bases). Germline values: CDR1 SGHVS, CDR2 FNYEAQ. The V end was cut by 5 bases, the J end by 5 bases, with 16 bases between. CDR3 length equals 15 residues. CDR3: CASSPGGGGHQPQHF. CDR3 nucleotides: TGTGCCAGCAGCCCTGGGGGGGGTGGCCATCAGCCCCAGCATTTT.

CDR3 nucleotides: TGTGCCAGCAGTAGACTTGGGTTCGAGCAGTACGTC. It translates to CASSRLGFEQYV. V usage is TRBV28 and J usage is TRBJ2-7; D gene ambiguous. Trimming left V 5 bases short and J 6 bases short, with 11 bases between. Germline V gene data show CDR1 as MDHEN and CDR2 as SYDVKM. This CDR3 is built from 12 residues.

The V call is TRBV28, the J call TRBJ1-6; D call uncertain. V lost 3 bases and J lost 16, with 16 bases in between. Germline-derived CDR1 and CDR2 are MDHEN and SYDVKM. CDR3 size: 13 residues. CDR3 DNA sequence: TGTGCCAGCAGTTTGGAGGCAGCCGGGTATCTCCACTTT. Residues: CASSLEAAGYLHF.

The chain links TRBV24-1 to TRBJ1-2; the match to TRBD1 covers 12 bases. The germline V gene encodes CDR1 KGHDR and CDR2 SFDVKD. The CDR3 has 16 amino acids. V gave up 6 bases and J gave up 8 bases; unmatched junction bases: 12. The CDR3 region has the DNA TGTGCCACCAGTCCTGCTGGGACAGGGGGCTCGGGAGGCTACACCTTC. Amino acids: CATSPAGTGGSGGYTF.

The sample holds one count of this clone. J is TRBJ1-5 and V is TRBV19, with D unresolved. CDR1 is LNHDA, CDR2 SQIVND, per germline (reference sequence). CDR3 length: 17 amino acids. V was shortened by 1 base and J by 1 base, with 14 bases between the two germline ends. This CDR3 reads CASSIGGGRVSNQPQHF. Written as DNA, the CDR3 is TGTGCCAGTAGTATAGGTGGAGGGAGAGTAAGCAATCAGCCCCAGCATTTT.

This chain joins TRBV5-4 and TRBJ1-2; no definite D call. The length of the CDR3 is 14 residues. Trimming cost V 0 bases and J 7 bases, with 13 bases left between them. From germline, CDR1 is SGHNT and CDR2 YYREEE (reference sequence). The DNA of the CDR3 is TGTGCCAGCAGCTTGGCAGCCGAGGGTTCTGGCTACACCTTC. It translates to CASSLAAEGSGYTF.

V gene TRBV29-1 combines with J gene TRBJ2-3, with 8 bases lining up with TRBD2. Germline V gene lookup returns CDR1 SQVTM and CDR2 ANQGSEA. CDR3 size: 15 residues. With V trimmed by 8 bases and J by 5 bases, 15 bases remained unmatched. The CDR3 DNA reads as TGCAGCTTTTCAACCAGGACTAGCTATTTAGATACGCAGTATTTT. This gives the protein CSFSTRTSYLDTQYF.

This clone was detected only once. The chain couples TRBV30 to TRBJ2-5, with D perhaps TRBD1 (5 bases). Looked up from germline, CDR1 is GTSNPN and CDR2 is SVGIG (reference sequence). This CDR3 has 13 amino acids. V lost 2 bases and J lost 7, with 14 bases in between. The CDR3 here is CAWSSSTARTQYF. The CDR3, as DNA: TGTGCCTGGAGTAGTTCGACAGCTCGGACCCAGTACTTC.

This chain links TRBV5-1 with TRBJ1-3; D uncertain. V was clipped by 1 base and J by 8 bases, with 13 bases between them. This CDR3 contains 14 residues. Germline CDR1 is SGHRS and CDR2 is YFSETQ. CDR3: CASSLIGKRDTIYF. CDR3 sequence (DNA): TGCGCCAGCAGCTTGATCGGGAAAAGGGACACCATATATTTT.

The chain combines TRBV4-1 with TRBJ2-7, with 8 positions matching TRBD2. Germline V CDR1 and CDR2: MGHRA, YSYEKL. This CDR3 spans 15 amino acids. V lost 5 bases, J lost 2 bases, and 8 bases stayed unmatched. The CDR3 loop is CASSTGDSGAYEQYF. CDR3 nucleotide sequence: TGCGCCAGCAGCACTGGCGATAGCGGGGCCTACGAGCAGTACTTC.

V gene TRBV29-1 combines with J gene TRBJ1-1, with D maybe TRBD1 (5 bases). Germline assignment: CDR1 SQVTM and CDR2 ANQGSEA. The V end was cut by 6 bases, the J end by 4 bases, with 15 bases between. The CDR3 covers 13 residues. The CDR3 spells CSVRGREGTEAFF. In DNA, the CDR3 is TGCAGCGTGAGGGGCAGGGAGGGCACTGAAGCTTTCTTT.

The chain couples TRBV3-1 (or the pseudogene TRBV3-2) to TRBJ1-2, with TRBD1 matching 9 bases. The CDR3 has 12 residues. V lost 4 bases and J lost 14; bases outside the gene matches: 8. In germline, CDR1 is LGHDT, CDR2 YNNKEL (reference sequence). The CDR3 sequence: CASSPGTGRETF. Written as DNA, the CDR3 is TGTGCCAGCAGCCCGGGGACAGGGAGAGAGACCTTC.

The V call is TRBV19, the J call TRBJ2-7, with D uncertain. V was pared by 6 bases and J by 6 bases, with 12 bases between. Germline assignment: CDR1 LNHDA and CDR2 SQIVND (reference sequence). The CDR3 covers 12 residues. CDR3 sequence reads: CASSPGPLEQYV. As DNA, the CDR3 is TGTGCCAGTAGCCCGGGTCCCCTCGAGCAGTACGTC.